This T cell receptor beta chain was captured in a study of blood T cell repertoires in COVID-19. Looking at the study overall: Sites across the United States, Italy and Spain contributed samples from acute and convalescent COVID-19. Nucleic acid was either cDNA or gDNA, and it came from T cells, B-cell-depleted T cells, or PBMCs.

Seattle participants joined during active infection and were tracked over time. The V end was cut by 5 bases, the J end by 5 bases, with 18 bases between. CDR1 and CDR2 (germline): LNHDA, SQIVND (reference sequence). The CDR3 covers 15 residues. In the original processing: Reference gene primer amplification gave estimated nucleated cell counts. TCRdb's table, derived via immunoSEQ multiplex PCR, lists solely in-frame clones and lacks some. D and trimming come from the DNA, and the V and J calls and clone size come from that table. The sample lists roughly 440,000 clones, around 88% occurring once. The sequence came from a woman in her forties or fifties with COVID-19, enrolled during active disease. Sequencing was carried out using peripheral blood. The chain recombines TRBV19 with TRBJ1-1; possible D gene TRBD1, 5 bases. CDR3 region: CASSAGGGVGTEAFF. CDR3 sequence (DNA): TGTGCCAGTAGTGCCGGAGGAGGGGTTGGTACTGAAGCTTTCTTT.